This entry concerns a single T cell receptor beta chain. Per the authors' pipeline: Amplification of reference gene primers was used by the study to estimate nucleated cell counts. The method was immunoSEQ multiplex PCR; TCRdb's version includes in-frame clones alone and lacks a portion of them. V and J calls and clone size follow that table, whereas D and trimming were derived from the DNA. The sample holds 250,000 to 350,000 clones, around 85% seen once. This sample is drawn from a study of blood T cell repertoires in COVID-19. Study overall: T cells, B-cell-depleted T cells, or PBMCs supplied cDNA or gDNA.

CDR3 length: 14 residues. The germline V gene encodes CDR1 MDHEN and CDR2 SYDVKM. Trimming took 3 bases from V and 7 from J, leaving 13 bases between them. The sample taken for sequencing was peripheral blood. This receptor was identified in a woman younger than 45 who had recovered from COVID-19. The rearrangement joins TRBV28 to TRBJ1-5, with D possibly matching TRBD1 (5 bases). The DNA for the CDR3 is TGTGCCAGCAGTTTCTTATCAGGGAACCAGCCCCAGCATTTT. Translation: CASSFLSGNQPQHF. The entire variable domain, with the rest obtained from reference TRBV28 and TRBJ1-5, is as follows: DVKVTQSSRYLVKRTGEKVFLECVQDMDHENMFWYRQDPGLGLRLIYFSYDVKMKEKGDIPEGYSVSREKKERFSLILESASTNQTSMYLCASSFLSGNQPQHFGDGTRLSIL.